What follows are 14 T cell receptor beta chains derived from one specimen sequenced in a study of blood T cell repertoires in COVID-19. Profiled with immunoSEQ multiplex PCR; TCRdb holds only in-frame clones, not every one. The sample has roughly 200,000 clones, about 85% seen once. Material for sequencing was peripheral blood. The source is a woman aged 25 to 39 with active or convalescent COVID-19.

This chain uses TRBV3-1 (or the pseudogene TRBV3-2) with TRBJ1-5; D is unclear. The germline V gene has CDR1 LGHDT and CDR2 YNNKEL (reference sequence). This CDR3 has 13 amino acids. V gave up 4 bases and J gave up 7 bases, with 11 bases separating them. CDR3 region: CASSPTSVQPQHF. The CDR3, as DNA: TGTGCCAGCAGCCCCACCTCAGTACAGCCCCAGCATTTT.

The chain combines TRBV19 with TRBJ2-7; D gene ambiguous. V lost 0 bases to trimming and J lost 7 bases, with 16 bases between them. There are 15 residues in the CDR3. Looked up from germline, CDR1 is LNHDA and CDR2 is SQIVND (reference sequence). DNA for the CDR3: TGTGCCAGTAGTATAGATGGCGGCAGCTCCCTGGAGCAGTACTTC. Its protein product is CASSIDGGSSLEQYF.

This clone was seen a single time. The chain joins TRBV28 to TRBJ1-1; D uncertain. The germline V gene has CDR1 MDHEN and CDR2 SYDVKM. V gave up 7 bases and J gave up 3 bases, with 12 bases separating them. The CDR3 extends over 13 amino acids. CDR3 sequence (DNA): TGTGCCAGCATAAGACGACGGGACACTGAAGCTTTCTTT. Translation: CASIRRRDTEAFF. The whole variable domain, remainder taken from reference TRBV28 and TRBJ1-1, is DVKVTQSSRYLVKRTGEKVFLECVQDMDHENMFWYRQDPGLGLRLIYFSYDVKMKEKGDIPEGYSVSREKKERFSLILESASTNQTSMYLCASIRRRDTEAFFGQGTRLTVV.

The gene calls are TRBV7-9 and TRBJ1-6; 7 bases fit TRBD1. The CDR3 runs to 15 residues. The germline V gene encodes CDR1 SEHNR and CDR2 FQNEAQ (reference sequence). The trim removed 5 bases at V and 5 bases at J, leaving 6 bases unmatched. CDR3 nucleotides: TGTGCCAGCAGCCTCGACAGGGTTAATAATTCACCCCTCCACTTT. Its protein is CASSLDRVNNSPLHF. Together with reference TRBV7-9 and TRBJ1-6, the CDR3 gives the full variable domain: DTGVSQNPRHKITKRGQNVTFRCDPISEHNRLYWYRQTLGQGPEFLTYFQNEAQLEKSRLLSDRFSAERPKGSFSTLEIQRTEQGDSAMYLCASSLDRVNNSPLHFGNGTRLTVT.

The CDR3 DNA sequence: TGCGCCAGCAGCTTGCAGGGGCAGGACTCTGGAAACACCATATATTTT. Translated: CASSLQGQDSGNTIYF. The V call is TRBV5-1, the J call TRBJ1-3; weak D call: TRBD1 (6 bases). The CDR3 runs to 16 residues. Between the trimmed V and J ends, which lost 1 base and 0 bases, there was a span of 11 bases. Germline V gene sequence: CDR1 SGHRS, CDR2 YFSETQ.

The chain employs TRBV5-6 and TRBJ2-7, with 8 positions matching TRBD2. The CDR3 has 19 amino acids. In germline, CDR1 is SGHDT, CDR2 YYEEEE. V lost 3 bases, J lost 4 bases, and 21 bases stayed unmatched. In DNA form, the CDR3 reads TGTGCCAGCAGCTCGCCCACACGGGGGGGGGCGTCACTCTTTTACGAGCAGTACTTC. Its protein product is CASSSPTRGGASLFYEQYF.

V gene TRBV28 combines with J gene TRBJ2-3; 7 positions match TRBD1. Germline CDR1 MDHEN, CDR2 SYDVKM. The CDR3 sequence is 16 residues long. The V gene end was trimmed by 3 bases and the J gene end by 3 bases; junction bases not matched to a gene: 9. In nucleotides, the CDR3 is TGTGCCAGCAGTTTTCTGACAGGGAAGAAAACAGATACGCAGTATTTT. This gives the protein CASSFLTGKKTDTQYF.

V gene TRBV6-5 combines with J gene TRBJ2-1; D is possibly TRBD2 (5 bases). V dropped 0 bases and J dropped 5 bases, with 11 bases sitting between them. In germline, CDR1 is MNHEY, CDR2 SVGAGI. This CDR3 contains 15 residues. This CDR3 is CASSYSRGPHNEQFF. DNA for the CDR3: TGTGCCAGCAGTTACTCGAGAGGGCCCCACAATGAGCAGTTCTTC.

V and J are TRBV23-1 and TRBJ2-1, with TRBD1 matching 8 bases. TRBV23-1 is placed among ORFs of uncertain function. V dropped 3 bases and J dropped 0; count of bases not matched to a gene: 13. The CDR3 contains 19 residues. In nucleotides, the CDR3 is TGCGCCAGCAGTCAGTGGGGACAGGAGATTATTAGCTCCTACAATGAGCAGTTCTTC. It encodes CASSQWGQEIISSYNEQFF.

The J gene is TRBJ2-7, the V gene TRBV3-1 (or the pseudogene TRBV3-2); 7 positions agree with TRBD2. V was clipped by 0 bases and J by 2 bases; unmatched bases: 4. This CDR3 is 15 amino acids long. Germline CDR1 reads LGHDT; CDR2 reads YNNKEL (reference sequence). This chain's CDR3 is CASSQEPLAAYEQYF. CDR3 bases: TGTGCCAGCAGCCAAGAACCGCTAGCGGCCTACGAGCAGTACTTC.

The chain recombines TRBV11-2 with TRBJ1-2; the D gene is possibly TRBD1 (6 bases). V lost 4 bases and J lost 8, with 17 bases in between. This CDR3 is built from 14 residues. From germline, CDR1 is SGHAT and CDR2 FQNNGV. CDR3 sequence reads: CASSSIDRPLGYTF. CDR3 DNA sequence: TGTGCCAGCAGCTCAATTGACAGGCCCCTCGGCTACACCTTC.

V usage is TRBV19 and J usage is TRBJ1-2; 11 nucleotides align to TRBD1. The V gene end was trimmed by 4 bases and the J gene end by 2 bases; junction bases not matched to a gene: 9. This CDR3 comprises 17 residues. In germline, CDR1 is LNHDA, CDR2 SQIVND (reference sequence). The CDR3 is CASSKAGTGGKNYGYTF. The CDR3, as DNA: TGTGCCAGTAGTAAAGCCGGGACAGGGGGAAAAAACTATGGCTACACCTTC.

This sequence joins TRBV27 and TRBJ1-4; 9 bases line up with TRBD1. V lost 1 base to trimming and J lost 8 bases; unmatched junction nucleotides: 5. From germline, CDR1 is MNHEY and CDR2 SMNVEV (reference sequence). The CDR3 runs to 15 residues. CDR3 DNA: TGTGCCAGCAGTTTATTGGGGACAGGGAAGGAAAAACTGTTTTTT. Translated: CASSLLGTGKEKLFF. The full variable domain, rest sourced from reference TRBV27 and TRBJ1-4, is EAQVTQNPRYLITVTGKKLTVTCSQNMNHEYMSWYRQDPGLGLRQIYYSMNVEVTDKGDVPEGYKVSRKEKRNFPLILESPSPNQTSLYFCASSLLGTGKEKLFFGSGTQLSVL.

This clone was seen only a few times. The J gene is TRBJ1-1, the V gene TRBV19; D perhaps matches TRBD1 (6 bases). The CDR3 is 14 residues long. Germline V gene sequence: CDR1 LNHDA, CDR2 SQIVND (reference sequence). The V end lost 3 bases, the J end lost 5 bases, and 13 bases lay between the germline ends. The CDR3 DNA follows: TGTGCCAGTAGTATGGCCAGGGGAGGGACTGAAGCTTTCTTT. Its protein is CASSMARGGTEAFF.